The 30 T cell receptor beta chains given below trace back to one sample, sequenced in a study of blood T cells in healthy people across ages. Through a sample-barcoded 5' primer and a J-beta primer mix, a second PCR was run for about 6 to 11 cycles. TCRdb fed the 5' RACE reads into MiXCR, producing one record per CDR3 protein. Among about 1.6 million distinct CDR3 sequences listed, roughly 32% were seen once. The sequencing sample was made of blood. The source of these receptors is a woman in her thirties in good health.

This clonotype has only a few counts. CDR3 nucleotide sequence: TGTGCCAGCAGCTTGGTCTTAGGGGATTGGGGCTACACCTTC. Translation gives CASSLVLGDWGYTF. This sequence joins TRBV7-9 and TRBJ1-2, with a possible D match to TRBD1 (5 bases). Germline values: CDR1 SEHNR, CDR2 FQNEAQ (reference sequence). Trimming removed 3 bases at V and 8 bases at J, with 16 bases between. The CDR3 length is 14 residues.

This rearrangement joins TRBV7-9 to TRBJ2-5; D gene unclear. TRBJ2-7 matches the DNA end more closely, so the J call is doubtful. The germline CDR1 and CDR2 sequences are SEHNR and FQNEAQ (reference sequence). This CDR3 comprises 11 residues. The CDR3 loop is CASSPWDEQYF. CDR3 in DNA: TGTGCCAGCAGCCCCTGGGACGAGCAGTACTTC.

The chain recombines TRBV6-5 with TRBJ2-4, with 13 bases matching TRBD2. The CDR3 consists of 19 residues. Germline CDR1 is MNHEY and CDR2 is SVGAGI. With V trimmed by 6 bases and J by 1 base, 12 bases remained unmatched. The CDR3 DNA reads TGTGCCAGCAGGTTACTAGCGGGAGGGCCTGAAGTGGCCAAAAACATTCAGTACTTC. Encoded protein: CASRLLAGGPEVAKNIQYF.

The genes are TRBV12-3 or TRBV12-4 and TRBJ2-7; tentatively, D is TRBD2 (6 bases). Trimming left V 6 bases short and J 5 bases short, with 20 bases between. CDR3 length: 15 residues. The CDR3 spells CASREVGGPLNEQYF. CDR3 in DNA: TGTGCCAGCAGAGAGGTGGGGGGTCCGTTGAACGAGCAGTACTTC.

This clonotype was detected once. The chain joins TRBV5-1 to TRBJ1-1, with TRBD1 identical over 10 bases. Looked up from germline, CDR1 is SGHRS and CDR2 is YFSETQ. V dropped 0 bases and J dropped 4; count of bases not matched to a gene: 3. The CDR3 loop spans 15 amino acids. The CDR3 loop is CASSLDWTGGTEAFF. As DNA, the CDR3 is TGCGCCAGCAGCTTGGATTGGACAGGGGGCACTGAAGCTTTCTTT.

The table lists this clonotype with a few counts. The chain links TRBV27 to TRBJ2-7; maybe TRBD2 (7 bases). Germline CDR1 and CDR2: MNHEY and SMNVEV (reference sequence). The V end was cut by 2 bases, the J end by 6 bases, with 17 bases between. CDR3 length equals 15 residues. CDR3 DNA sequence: TGTGCCAGCAGTTTAGCGGTCGGGGGGCCAGGCGAGCAGTACTTC. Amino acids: CASSLAVGGPGEQYF.

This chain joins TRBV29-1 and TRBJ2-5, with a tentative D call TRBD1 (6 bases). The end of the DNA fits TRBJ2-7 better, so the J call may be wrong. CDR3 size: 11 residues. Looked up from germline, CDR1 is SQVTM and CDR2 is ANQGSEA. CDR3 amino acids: CSVPGVGEQYF. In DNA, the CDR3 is TGCAGCGTTCCAGGGGTCGGCGAGCAGTACTTC.

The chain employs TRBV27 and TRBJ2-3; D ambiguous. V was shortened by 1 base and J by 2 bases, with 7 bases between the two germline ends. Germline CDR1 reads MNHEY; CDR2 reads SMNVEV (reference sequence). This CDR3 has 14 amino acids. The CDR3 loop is CASSLYATTDTQYF. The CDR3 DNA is TGTGCCAGCAGTTTATATGCAACCACAGATACGCAGTATTTT.

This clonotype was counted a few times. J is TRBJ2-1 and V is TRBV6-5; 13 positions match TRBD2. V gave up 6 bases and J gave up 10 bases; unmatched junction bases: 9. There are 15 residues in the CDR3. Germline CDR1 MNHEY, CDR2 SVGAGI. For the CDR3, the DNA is TGTGCCAGCAGCCCACTAGCGGGGGGGCCGATGGAGCAGTTCTTC. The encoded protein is CASSPLAGGPMEQFF.

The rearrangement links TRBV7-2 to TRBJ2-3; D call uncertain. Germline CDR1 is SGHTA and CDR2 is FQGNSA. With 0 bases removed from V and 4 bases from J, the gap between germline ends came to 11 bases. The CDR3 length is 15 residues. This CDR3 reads CASSLALTASDTQYF. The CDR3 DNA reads TGTGCCAGCAGCTTAGCGCTTACAGCTTCAGATACGCAGTATTTT.

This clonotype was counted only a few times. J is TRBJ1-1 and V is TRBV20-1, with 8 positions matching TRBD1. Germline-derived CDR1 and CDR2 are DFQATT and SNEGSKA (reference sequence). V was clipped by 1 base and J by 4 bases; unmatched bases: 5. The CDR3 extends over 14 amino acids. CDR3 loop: CSARVGRGLTEAFF. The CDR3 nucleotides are TGCAGTGCTAGAGTTGGCAGGGGGCTCACTGAAGCTTTCTTT.

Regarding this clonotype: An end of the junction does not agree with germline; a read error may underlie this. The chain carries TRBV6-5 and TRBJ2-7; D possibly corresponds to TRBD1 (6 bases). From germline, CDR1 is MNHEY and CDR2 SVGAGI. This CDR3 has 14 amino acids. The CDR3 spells CASSTGTNSCEQYF. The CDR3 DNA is TGTGCCAGCAGTACCGGGACAAATTCCTGCGAGCAGTACTTC.

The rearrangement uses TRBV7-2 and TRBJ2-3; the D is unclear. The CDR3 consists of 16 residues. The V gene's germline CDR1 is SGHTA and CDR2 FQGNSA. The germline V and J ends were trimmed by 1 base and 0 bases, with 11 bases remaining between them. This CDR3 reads CASSLGASWSTDTQYF. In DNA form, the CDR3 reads TGTGCCAGCAGCTTAGGGGCGAGTTGGAGCACAGATACGCAGTATTTT.

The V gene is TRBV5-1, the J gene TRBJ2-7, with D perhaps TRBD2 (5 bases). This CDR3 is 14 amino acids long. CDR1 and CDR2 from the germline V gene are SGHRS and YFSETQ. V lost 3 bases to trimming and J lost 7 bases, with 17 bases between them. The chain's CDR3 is CASSSDLSSGEQYF. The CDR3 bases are TGCGCCAGCAGCTCGGACTTGTCCTCGGGTGAGCAGTACTTC.

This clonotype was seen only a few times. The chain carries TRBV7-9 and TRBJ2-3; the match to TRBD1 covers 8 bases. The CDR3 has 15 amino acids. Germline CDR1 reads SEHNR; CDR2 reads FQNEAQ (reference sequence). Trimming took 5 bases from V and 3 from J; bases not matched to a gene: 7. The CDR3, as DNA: TGTGCCAGCAGCGTAGACAGGGGACTTACAGATACGCAGTATTTT. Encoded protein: CASSVDRGLTDTQYF.

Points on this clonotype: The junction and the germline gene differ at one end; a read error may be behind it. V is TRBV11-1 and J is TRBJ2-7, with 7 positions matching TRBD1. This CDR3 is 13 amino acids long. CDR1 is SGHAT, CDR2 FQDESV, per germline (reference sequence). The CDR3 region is CTSSDGTAYEQYF. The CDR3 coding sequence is TGTACCAGCAGCGATGGGACAGCTTACGAGCAGTACTTC.

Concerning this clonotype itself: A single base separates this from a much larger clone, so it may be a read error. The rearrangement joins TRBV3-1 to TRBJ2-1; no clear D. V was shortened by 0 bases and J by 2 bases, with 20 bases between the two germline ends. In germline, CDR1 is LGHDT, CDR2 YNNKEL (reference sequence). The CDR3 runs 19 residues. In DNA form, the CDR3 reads TGTGCCAGCAGCCAAGATCCCCGGGTGTACCCGCTCCCCTACAATGAGCAGTTCTTC. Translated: CASSQDPRVYPLPYNEQFF.

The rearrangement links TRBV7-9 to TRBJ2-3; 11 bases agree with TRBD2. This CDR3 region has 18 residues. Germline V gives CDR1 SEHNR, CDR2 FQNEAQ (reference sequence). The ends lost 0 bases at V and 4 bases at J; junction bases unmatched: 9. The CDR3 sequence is CASSLALAGGRGADTQYF. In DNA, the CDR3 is TGTGCCAGCAGCTTAGCGCTAGCGGGAGGCCGCGGCGCAGATACGCAGTATTTT.

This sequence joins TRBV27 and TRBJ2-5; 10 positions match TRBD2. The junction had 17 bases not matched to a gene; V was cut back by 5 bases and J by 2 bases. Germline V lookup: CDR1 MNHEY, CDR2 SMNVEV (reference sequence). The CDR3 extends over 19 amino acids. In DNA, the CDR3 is TGTGCCAGCAGTGCTGTTAGCGGGGGGCCTAATTTTAATCAAGAGACCCAGTACTTC. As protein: CASSAVSGGPNFNQETQYF.

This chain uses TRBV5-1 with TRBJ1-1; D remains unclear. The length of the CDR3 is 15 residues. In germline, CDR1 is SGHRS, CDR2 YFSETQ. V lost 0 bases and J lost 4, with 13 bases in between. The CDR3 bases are TGCGCCAGCAGCTTGGTATCTCCGGGCGTCACTGAAGCTTTCTTT. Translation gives CASSLVSPGVTEAFF.

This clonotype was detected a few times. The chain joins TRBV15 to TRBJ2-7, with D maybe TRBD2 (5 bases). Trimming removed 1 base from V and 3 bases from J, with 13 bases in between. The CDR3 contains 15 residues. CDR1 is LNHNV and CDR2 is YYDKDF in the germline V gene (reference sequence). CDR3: CATSRVLGSDYEQYF. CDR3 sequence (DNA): TGTGCCACCAGCAGAGTCCTTGGGAGTGACTACGAGCAGTACTTC.

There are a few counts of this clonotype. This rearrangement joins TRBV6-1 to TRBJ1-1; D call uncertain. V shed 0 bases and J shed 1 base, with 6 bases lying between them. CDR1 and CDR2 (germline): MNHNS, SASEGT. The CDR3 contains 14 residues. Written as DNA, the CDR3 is TGTGCCAGCAGTGAAGCAGGGAAGAACACTGAAGCTTTCTTT. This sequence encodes CASSEAGKNTEAFF.

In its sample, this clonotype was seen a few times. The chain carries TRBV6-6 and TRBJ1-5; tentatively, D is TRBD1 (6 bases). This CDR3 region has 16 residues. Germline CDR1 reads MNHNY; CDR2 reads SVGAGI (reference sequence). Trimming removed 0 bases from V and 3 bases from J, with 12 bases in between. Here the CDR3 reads CASSYSYREINQPQHF. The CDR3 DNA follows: TGTGCCAGCAGTTACTCCTACAGGGAAATCAATCAGCCCCAGCATTTT.

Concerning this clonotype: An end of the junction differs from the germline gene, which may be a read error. The CDR3 here is CGARQGPPTDTQYF. In DNA, the CDR3 is TGCGGTGCTAGACAGGGACCCCCCACAGATACGCAGTATTTT. The chain carries TRBV20-1 and TRBJ2-3, with 7 bases lining up with TRBD1. This CDR3 has 14 residues. Germline V lookup: CDR1 DFQATT, CDR2 SNEGSKA (reference sequence).

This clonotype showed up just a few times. CDR3 region: CASSSSQGWEGYTF. CDR3 in DNA: TGTGCCAGCAGTTCCTCACAGGGTTGGGAAGGCTACACCTTC. The chain couples TRBV25-1 to TRBJ1-2; a possible D gene is TRBD1 (6 bases). Per the germline V gene, CDR1 is MGHDK and CDR2 is SYGVNS. Trimming removed 5 bases at V and 8 bases at J, with 18 bases between. This CDR3 is built from 14 residues.

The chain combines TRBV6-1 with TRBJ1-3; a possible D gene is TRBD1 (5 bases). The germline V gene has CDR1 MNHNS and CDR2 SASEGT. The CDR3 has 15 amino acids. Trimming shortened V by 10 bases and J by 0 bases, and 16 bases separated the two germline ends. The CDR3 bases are TGTGCCACCGTACCGGGACGCCTCTCTGGAAACACCATATATTTT. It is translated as CATVPGRLSGNTIYF.

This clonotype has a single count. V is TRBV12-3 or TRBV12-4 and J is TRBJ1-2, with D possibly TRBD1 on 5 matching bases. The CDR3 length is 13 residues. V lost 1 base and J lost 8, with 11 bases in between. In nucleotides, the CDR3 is TGTGCCAGCAGTTTAGATTCAGGGCAGGGCTACACCTTC. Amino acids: CASSLDSGQGYTF.

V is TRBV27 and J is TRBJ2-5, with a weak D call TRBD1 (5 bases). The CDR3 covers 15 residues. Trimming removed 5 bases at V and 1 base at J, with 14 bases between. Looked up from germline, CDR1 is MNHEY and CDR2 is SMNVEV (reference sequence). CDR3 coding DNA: TGTGCCAGCAGTCCTATTGGGCAGGGCCAAGAGACCCAGTACTTC. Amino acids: CASSPIGQGQETQYF.

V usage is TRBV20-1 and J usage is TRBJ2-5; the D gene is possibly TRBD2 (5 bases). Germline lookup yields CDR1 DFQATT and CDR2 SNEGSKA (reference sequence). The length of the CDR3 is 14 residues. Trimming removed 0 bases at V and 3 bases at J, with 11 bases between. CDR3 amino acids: CSARDYEGEETQYF. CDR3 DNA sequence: TGCAGTGCTAGAGATTATGAGGGAGAAGAGACCCAGTACTTC.

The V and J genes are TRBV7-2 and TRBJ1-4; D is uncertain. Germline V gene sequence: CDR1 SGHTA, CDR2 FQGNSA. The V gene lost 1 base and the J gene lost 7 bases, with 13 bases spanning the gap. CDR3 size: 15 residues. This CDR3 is CASSLVAGVGEKLFF. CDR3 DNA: TGTGCCAGCAGCTTAGTAGCAGGAGTAGGTGAAAAACTGTTTTTT.